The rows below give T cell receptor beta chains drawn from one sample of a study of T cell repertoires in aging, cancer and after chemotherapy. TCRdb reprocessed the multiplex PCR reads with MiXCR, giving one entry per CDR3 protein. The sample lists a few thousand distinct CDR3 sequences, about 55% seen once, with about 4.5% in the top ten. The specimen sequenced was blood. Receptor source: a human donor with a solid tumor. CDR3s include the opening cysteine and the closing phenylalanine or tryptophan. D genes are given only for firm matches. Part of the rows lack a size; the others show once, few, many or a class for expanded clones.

cdr3_aa: CASSLERGYSPLHF
cdr3_nt: TGTGCCAGCAGTTTGGAGAGGGGGTATTCACCCCTCCACTTT
d_call: NA
v_call: TRBV12-3/TRBV12-4
cdr3_length: 14
j_call: TRBJ1-6
clone_size: NA

cdr3_aa: CASSEGDSSRGYTF
cdr3_nt: TGTGCCAGCAGTGAAGGTGACTCGTCGAGGGGCTACACCTTC
d_call: NA
v_call: TRBV6-1
cdr3_length: 14
j_call: TRBJ1-2
clone_size: few

cdr3_aa: CASSYSPGRGTGELFF
cdr3_nt: TGTGCCAGCAGTTACTCGCCGGGACGTGGCACCGGGGAGCTGTTTTTT
d_call: NA
v_call: TRBV6-6
cdr3_length: 16
j_call: TRBJ2-2
clone_size: few

cdr3_aa: CASSRSWEQYF
cdr3_nt: TGTGCCAGCAGCCGATCTTGGGAGCAGTACTTC
d_call: NA
v_call: TRBV5-6
cdr3_length: 11
j_call: TRBJ2-7
clone_size: NA

cdr3_aa: CASSGDRNSPLHF
cdr3_nt: TGTGCCAGCAGCGGAGACAGAAATTCACCCCTCCACTTT
d_call: NA
v_call: TRBV5-5
cdr3_length: 13
j_call: TRBJ1-6
clone_size: NA

cdr3_aa: CASSARPHTEAFF
cdr3_nt: TGTGCCAGCAGTGCCCGACCCCACACTGAAGCTTTCTTT
d_call: NA
v_call: TRBV12-3/TRBV12-4
cdr3_length: 13
j_call: TRBJ1-1
clone_size: NA

cdr3_aa: CASSPDALNTEAFF
cdr3_nt: TGTGCCAGCAGCCCCGATGCCCTCAACACTGAAGCTTTCTTT
d_call: NA
v_call: TRBV9
cdr3_length: 14
j_call: TRBJ1-1
clone_size: NA

cdr3_aa: CASSWDGTYGYTF
cdr3_nt: TGTGCCAGCAGTTGGGACGGCACCTATGGCTACACCTTC
d_call: NA
v_call: TRBV27
cdr3_length: 13
j_call: TRBJ1-2
clone_size: NA

cdr3_aa: CAIRLKGDGELFF
cdr3_nt: TGTGCCATCAGGCTAAAGGGTGACGGGGAGCTGTTTTTT
d_call: NA
v_call: TRBV10-3
cdr3_length: 13
j_call: TRBJ2-2
clone_size: NA

cdr3_aa: CASSLGGYAGGLYEQFF
cdr3_nt: TGTGCCAGCAGCTTAGGGGGGTATGCGGGGGGGCTCTATGAGCAGTTCTTC
d_call: TRBD2
v_call: TRBV11-2
cdr3_length: 17
j_call: TRBJ2-1
clone_size: NA

cdr3_aa: CASSQNRQGYTF
cdr3_nt: TGTGCCAGCAGCCAGAACAGGCAAGGCTACACCTTC
d_call: NA
v_call: TRBV7-9
cdr3_length: 12
j_call: TRBJ1-2
clone_size: NA

cdr3_aa: CASNRETDTQYF
cdr3_nt: TGTGCCAGCAATAGGGAGACAGATACGCAGTATTTT
d_call: NA
v_call: TRBV7-9
cdr3_length: 12
j_call: TRBJ2-3
clone_size: NA

cdr3_aa: CASSQFWGDYGYTF
cdr3_nt: TGCGCCAGCAGTCAATTTTGGGGAGACTATGGCTACACCTTC
d_call: NA
v_call: TRBV23-1
cdr3_length: 14
j_call: TRBJ1-2
clone_size: NA

cdr3_aa: CASSPRGGQNEKLFF
cdr3_nt: TGCGCCAGCAGCCCCCGCGGGGGACAGAATGAAAAACTGTTTTTT
d_call: TRBD1
v_call: TRBV5-1
cdr3_length: 15
j_call: TRBJ1-4
clone_size: NA

cdr3_aa: CASSPRGGLGSYNEQFF
cdr3_nt: TGTGCCAGCAGTCCTCGCGGAGGGTTAGGCTCCTACAATGAGCAGTTCTTC
d_call: NA
v_call: TRBV27
cdr3_length: 17
j_call: TRBJ2-1
clone_size: NA

cdr3_aa: CASSQGADQPQHF
cdr3_nt: TGTGCCAGCAGTCAGGGGGCGGATCAGCCCCAGCATTTT
d_call: TRBD1
v_call: TRBV12-3/TRBV12-4
cdr3_length: 13
j_call: TRBJ1-5
clone_size: NA

cdr3_aa: CATSRGYGFTF
cdr3_nt: TGTGCCACCAGCAGAGGCTATGGCTTCACCTTC
d_call: NA
v_call: TRBV15
cdr3_length: 11
j_call: TRBJ1-2
clone_size: NA

cdr3_aa: CSVEVRDGYTF
cdr3_nt: TGCAGCGTTGAAGTCCGGGATGGCTACACCTTC
d_call: NA
v_call: TRBV29-1
cdr3_length: 11
j_call: TRBJ1-2
clone_size: few

cdr3_aa: CASSHRVSNQPQHF
cdr3_nt: TGTGCCAGCTCGCACAGGGTTAGCAATCAGCCCCAGCATTTT
d_call: NA
v_call: TRBV27
cdr3_length: 14
j_call: TRBJ1-5
clone_size: NA

cdr3_aa: CASSLKDGVAQYF
cdr3_nt: TGTGCCAGTAGTCTCAAAGACGGTGTGGCGCAGTATTTT
d_call: NA
v_call: TRBV19
cdr3_length: 13
j_call: TRBJ2-3
clone_size: NA

cdr3_aa: CASSPRMVNSPLHF
cdr3_nt: TGTGCCAGCAGCCCCCGGATGGTCAATTCACCCCTCCACTTT
d_call: NA
v_call: TRBV12-3/TRBV12-4
cdr3_length: 14
j_call: TRBJ1-6
clone_size: once

cdr3_aa: CASSNGISSYNSPLHF
cdr3_nt: TGTGCCAGTAGTAATGGGATCAGCTCCTATAATTCACCCCTCCACTTT
d_call: NA
v_call: TRBV19
cdr3_length: 16
j_call: TRBJ1-6
clone_size: few

cdr3_aa: CASRPYPGQQETQYF
cdr3_nt: TGTGCCAGTAGACCCTATCCGGGACAACAAGAGACCCAGTACTTC
d_call: NA
v_call: TRBV19
cdr3_length: 15
j_call: TRBJ2-5
clone_size: NA

cdr3_aa: CASSLKPPGQGKGGYTF
cdr3_nt: TGTGCCAGCAGTTTAAAACCTCCGGGACAGGGGAAGGGTGGCTACACCTTC
d_call: TRBD1
v_call: TRBV27
cdr3_length: 17
j_call: TRBJ1-2
clone_size: NA

cdr3_aa: CASSLDQGSTEAFF
cdr3_nt: TGTGCCAGCAGCTTGGATCAGGGGAGCACTGAAGCTTTCTTT
d_call: NA
v_call: TRBV5-4
cdr3_length: 14
j_call: TRBJ1-1
clone_size: NA

cdr3_aa: CASSKGQGAIPTNEKLFF
cdr3_nt: TGCGCCAGCAGCAAGGGACAGGGGGCTATTCCAACTAATGAAAAACTGTTTTTT
d_call: TRBD1
v_call: TRBV5-1
cdr3_length: 18
j_call: TRBJ1-4
clone_size: NA

cdr3_aa: CAISEQGEQYF
cdr3_nt: TGTGCCATCAGTGAGCAGGGCGAGCAGTACTTC
d_call: NA
v_call: TRBV10-3
cdr3_length: 11
j_call: TRBJ2-7
clone_size: NA

cdr3_aa: CAWGRISPGGYTF
cdr3_nt: TGTGCCTGGGGGCGGATCTCCCCCGGGGGCTACACCTTC
d_call: NA
v_call: TRBV30
cdr3_length: 13
j_call: TRBJ1-2
clone_size: few

cdr3_aa: CASSSMGLSGNTIYF
cdr3_nt: TGTGCCAGCAGCTCGATGGGCCTCTCTGGAAACACCATATATTTT
d_call: NA
v_call: TRBV5-4
cdr3_length: 15
j_call: TRBJ1-3
clone_size: NA

cdr3_aa: CSVGTGGTNEQFF
cdr3_nt: TGCAGCGTTGGAACAGGGGGCACGAATGAGCAGTTCTTC
d_call: TRBD1
v_call: TRBV29-1
cdr3_length: 13
j_call: TRBJ2-1
clone_size: NA

cdr3_aa: CASSLRGTINTEAFF
cdr3_nt: TGCGCCAGCAGCTTGAGGGGAACCATTAACACTGAAGCTTTCTTT
d_call: NA
v_call: TRBV5-1
cdr3_length: 15
j_call: TRBJ1-1
clone_size: NA

cdr3_aa: CASSGGIGSGGYTF
cdr3_nt: TGTGCCAGCTCAGGTGGCATTGGGAGTGGTGGCTACACCTTC
d_call: NA
v_call: TRBV18
cdr3_length: 14
j_call: TRBJ1-2
clone_size: few

cdr3_aa: CASTGRGLGNTIYF
cdr3_nt: TGTGCCAGCACGGGTCGGGGTTTAGGAAACACCATATATTTT
d_call: NA
v_call: TRBV13
cdr3_length: 14
j_call: TRBJ1-3
clone_size: NA

cdr3_aa: CASSLEPVNQPQHF
cdr3_nt: TGCGCCAGCAGCTTGGAGCCAGTGAATCAGCCCCAGCATTTT
d_call: NA
v_call: TRBV5-1
cdr3_length: 14
j_call: TRBJ1-5
clone_size: NA

cdr3_aa: CASSYPFALEGADTQYF
cdr3_nt: TGTGCCAGCAGTTATCCTTTTGCCCTGGAGGGCGCAGATACGCAGTATTTT
d_call: NA
v_call: TRBV6-2/TRBV6-3
cdr3_length: 17
j_call: TRBJ2-3
clone_size: NA

cdr3_aa: CASSFRGRGSPLHF
cdr3_nt: TGTGCCAGCAGTTTCAGGGGGCGGGGGTCACCCCTCCACTTT
d_call: TRBD1
v_call: TRBV6-5
cdr3_length: 14
j_call: TRBJ1-6
clone_size: NA

cdr3_aa: CASRPDSEQPQHF
cdr3_nt: TGTGCCAGCAGGCCGGACAGTGAACAGCCCCAGCATTTT
d_call: NA
v_call: TRBV6-1
cdr3_length: 13
j_call: TRBJ1-5
clone_size: NA

cdr3_aa: CASSTDRDRVYEQYF
cdr3_nt: TGTGCCAGCAGTACAGACCGGGACAGGGTCTACGAGCAGTACTTC
d_call: TRBD1
v_call: TRBV6-9
cdr3_length: 15
j_call: TRBJ2-7
clone_size: few

cdr3_aa: CASSPGVGNTIYF
cdr3_nt: TGTGCCAGCTCACCGGGTGTGGGGAACACCATATATTTT
d_call: NA
v_call: TRBV18
cdr3_length: 13
j_call: TRBJ1-3
clone_size: NA

cdr3_aa: CASSQGNPTGELFF
cdr3_nt: TGCGCCAGCAGCCAGGGGAATCCCACCGGGGAGCTGTTTTTT
d_call: NA
v_call: TRBV5-1
cdr3_length: 14
j_call: TRBJ2-2
clone_size: NA

cdr3_aa: CASTPQVRGTEAFF
cdr3_nt: TGTGCCAGCACCCCGCAGGTACGGGGCACTGAAGCTTTCTTT
d_call: NA
v_call: TRBV12-3/TRBV12-4
cdr3_length: 14
j_call: TRBJ1-1
clone_size: once

cdr3_aa: CASSEMGLSQPQHF
cdr3_nt: TGTGCCAGCAGTGAAATGGGGTTGAGTCAGCCCCAGCATTTT
d_call: NA
v_call: TRBV6-1
cdr3_length: 14
j_call: TRBJ1-5
clone_size: NA

cdr3_aa: CASVRAGANVLTF
cdr3_nt: TGTGCCAGCGTCCGGGCTGGGGCCAACGTCCTGACTTTC
d_call: NA
v_call: TRBV6-5
cdr3_length: 13
j_call: TRBJ2-6
clone_size: few

cdr3_aa: CASSYTYSKGEAFF
cdr3_nt: TGTGCCAGCAGTTACACCTACAGTAAGGGCGAAGCTTTCTTT
d_call: NA
v_call: TRBV6-5
cdr3_length: 14
j_call: TRBJ1-1
clone_size: few